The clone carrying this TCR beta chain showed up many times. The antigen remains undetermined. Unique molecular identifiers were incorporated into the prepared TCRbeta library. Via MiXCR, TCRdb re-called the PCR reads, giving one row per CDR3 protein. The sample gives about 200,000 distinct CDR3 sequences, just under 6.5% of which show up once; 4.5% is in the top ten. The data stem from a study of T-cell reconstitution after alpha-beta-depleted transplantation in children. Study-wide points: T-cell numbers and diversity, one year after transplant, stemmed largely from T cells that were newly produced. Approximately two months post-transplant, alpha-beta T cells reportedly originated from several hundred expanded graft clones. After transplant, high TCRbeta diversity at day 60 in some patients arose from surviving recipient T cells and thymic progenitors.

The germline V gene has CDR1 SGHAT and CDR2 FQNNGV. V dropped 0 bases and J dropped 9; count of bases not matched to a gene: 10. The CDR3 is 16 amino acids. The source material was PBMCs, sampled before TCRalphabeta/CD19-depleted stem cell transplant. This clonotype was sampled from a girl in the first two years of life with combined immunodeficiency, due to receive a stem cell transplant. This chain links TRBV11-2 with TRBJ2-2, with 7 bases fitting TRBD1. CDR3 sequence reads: CASSLEGTAFWRELFF. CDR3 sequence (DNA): TGTGCCAGCAGCTTAGAAGGGACAGCGTTCTGGCGGGAGCTGTTTTTT.